This T cell receptor (beta chain) was identified in a study of CD8+CD57+ T cells in acquired aplastic anemia. This CDR3 contains 14 residues. Trimming shortened V by 4 bases and J by 9 bases, and 16 bases separated the two germline ends. Germline values: CDR1 LNHNV, CDR2 YYDKDF (reference sequence). Patients selected for sequencing had displayed CD8+CD57+ cell expansion by flow cytometry. Genomic DNA served as template for TCR beta VDJ and CDR3 profiling. TCRdb redid the calling of the reads with MiXCR, one entry per CDR3 protein. The data show under 200,000 distinct CDR3 sequences, roughly half seen once. This clonotype was seen a few times.

The receptor comes from a human donor with aplastic anemia. Material for sequencing was sorted CD4+, CD8+, or CD8+CD57+ T cells (not recorded which) from PBMCs. The genes are TRBV15 and TRBJ2-1; the D call may be TRBD1 or TRBD2 (5 bases each). The CDR3 sequence is CATSIAGSGGEQFF. CDR3 nucleotide sequence: TGTGCCACCAGCATAGCAGGGTCTGGGGGTGAGCAGTTCTTC.